This entry concerns a single T cell receptor (beta chain). The record originates from a study of cytomegalovirus exposure and HLA in healthy donors. Germline-derived CDR1 and CDR2 are SGHNT and YYREEE (reference sequence). The CDR3 sequence is 13 residues long. The V gene lost 4 bases and the J gene lost 8 bases, with 15 bases spanning the gap. 60 Vbeta and 13 Jbeta primers were used in PCR. In the source study's methods: In a later analysis, of some 80 million unique beta chains, about 10 million appeared in at least two donors. TCRdb's table, derived via immunoSEQ multiplex PCR, lists solely in-frame clones and lacks some. From that table come the V and J calls and clone size; the DNA was used to work out D and trimming. This repertoire shows 110,000 or so clones, more than 60% found once; its top ten account for roughly 5%.

The V call is TRBV5-4, the J call TRBJ1-2; D gene uncertain. Sequencing was carried out using PBMCs. The clonotype comes from a male donor in good health and CMV-seronegative. The CDR3 coding sequence is TGTGCCAGCAGCGCGGCTTCCGCTGTAGGCTACACCTTC. Protein product: CASSAASAVGYTF.